This T cell receptor (beta chain) originates from a study of T cell responses to AZD1222 COVID-19 vaccine. Whole-study context: Second-dose intervals of approximately 4 or approximately 12 weeks were pooled.

In regard to this clone: Antigen specificity is unknown.

Assay: immunoSEQ multiplex PCR; the TCRdb copy retains only in-frame clones and omits some. The sample has 70,000 to 90,000 clones; around nine tenths are singletons. Overall study results and limits: There were vaccine-associated CD4 TCRs across spike, dominant at 160-218 and 743-854.

Specimen: peripheral blood, collected on day 0 of AZD1222 vaccination. The clonotype originates from an adult in good health.

CDR3 sequence (DNA): TGTGCCAGCAGCCCCAGGGTGGCGAACACCGGGGAGCTGTTTTTT. Translating it yields CASSPRVANTGELFF. The V and J genes are TRBV6-5 and TRBJ2-2; maybe TRBD1 (5 bases). V was cut by 6 bases and J by 0 bases, with 11 bases left in between. Germline loops: CDR1 MNHEY, CDR2 SVGAGI. The CDR3 runs to 15 residues.